This paragraph reports one T cell receptor beta chain. The entry originates in a study of shared clonotypes between healthy human individuals. CD45RO negativity and positive selection for CCR7 defined naive CD8 cells, a population that excluded terminally differentiated effector memory CD45RA+ cells. Only in-frame clones appear in the TCRdb table, and some are missing; sequencing was by immunoSEQ multiplex PCR. Among about 750,000 clones, 85% to 95% were seen once, and the ten largest hold under 30%. Germline-derived CDR1 and CDR2 are GTSNPN and SVGIG (reference sequence). This CDR3 spans 16 amino acids. V shed 4 bases and J 8 bases; nucleotides not matched to a gene: 14.

Sequences were obtained from naive CD8+ T cells sorted from blood. The receptor comes from a man aged 25-40 years in good health. This chain links TRBV30 with TRBJ2-1, with TRBD1 identical over 10 bases. The CDR3 coding sequence is TGTGCCTGGACCACCGTCCCGGGACAGGGGATCGATGAGCAGTTCTTC. It yields the protein CAWTTVPGQGIDEQFF.